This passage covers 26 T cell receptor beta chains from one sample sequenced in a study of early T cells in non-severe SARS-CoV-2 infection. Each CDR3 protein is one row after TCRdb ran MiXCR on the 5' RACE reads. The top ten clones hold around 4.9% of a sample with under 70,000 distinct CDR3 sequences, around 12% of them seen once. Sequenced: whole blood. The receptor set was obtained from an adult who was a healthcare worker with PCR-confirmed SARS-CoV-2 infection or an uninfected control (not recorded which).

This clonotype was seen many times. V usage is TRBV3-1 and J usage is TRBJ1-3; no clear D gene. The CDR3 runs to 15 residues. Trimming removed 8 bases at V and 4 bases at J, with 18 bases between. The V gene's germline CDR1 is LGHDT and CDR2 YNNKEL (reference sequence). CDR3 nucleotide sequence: TGTGCCAGCGCAACCGGGCCATCGGCCGGAAACACCATATATTTT. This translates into CASATGPSAGNTIYF.

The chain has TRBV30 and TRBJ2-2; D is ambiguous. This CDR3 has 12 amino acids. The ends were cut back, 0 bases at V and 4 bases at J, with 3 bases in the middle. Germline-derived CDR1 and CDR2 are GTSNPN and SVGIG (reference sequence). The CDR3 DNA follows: TGTGCCTGGAGTGTACCCACCGGGGAGCTGTTTTTT. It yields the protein CAWSVPTGELFF.

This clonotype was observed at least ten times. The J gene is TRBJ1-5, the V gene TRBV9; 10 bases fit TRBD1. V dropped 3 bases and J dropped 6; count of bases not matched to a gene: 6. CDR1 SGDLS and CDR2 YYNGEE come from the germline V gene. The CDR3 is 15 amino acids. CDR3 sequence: CASSGGTGVGQPQHF. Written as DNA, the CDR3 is TGTGCCAGCAGCGGCGGGACAGGGGTCGGTCAGCCCCAGCATTTT.

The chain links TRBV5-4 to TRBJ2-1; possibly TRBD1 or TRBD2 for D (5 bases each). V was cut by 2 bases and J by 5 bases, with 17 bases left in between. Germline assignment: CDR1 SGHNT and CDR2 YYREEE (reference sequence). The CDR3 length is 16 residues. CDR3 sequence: CASSFGRSGTNNEQFF. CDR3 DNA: TGTGCCAGCAGCTTTGGTCGATCCGGGACCAACAATGAGCAGTTCTTC.

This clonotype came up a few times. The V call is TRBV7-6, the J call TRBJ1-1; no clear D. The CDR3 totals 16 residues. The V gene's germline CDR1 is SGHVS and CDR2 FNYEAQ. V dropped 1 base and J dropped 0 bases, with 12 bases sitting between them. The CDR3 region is CASSLGSAGLNTEAFF. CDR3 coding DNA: TGTGCCAGCAGCTTAGGGTCGGCAGGACTGAACACTGAAGCTTTCTTT.

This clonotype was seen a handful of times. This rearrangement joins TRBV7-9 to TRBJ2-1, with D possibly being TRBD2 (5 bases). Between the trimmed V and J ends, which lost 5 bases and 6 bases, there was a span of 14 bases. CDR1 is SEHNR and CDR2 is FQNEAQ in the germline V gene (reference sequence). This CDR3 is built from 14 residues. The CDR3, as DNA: TGTGCCAGCAGCCTCGGGGTGAGCGGCAATGAGCAGTTCTTC. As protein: CASSLGVSGNEQFF.

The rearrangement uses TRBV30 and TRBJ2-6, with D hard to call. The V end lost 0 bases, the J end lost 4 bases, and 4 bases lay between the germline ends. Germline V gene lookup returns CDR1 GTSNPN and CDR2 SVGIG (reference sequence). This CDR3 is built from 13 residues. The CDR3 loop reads CAWSVTGANVLTF. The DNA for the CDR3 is TGTGCCTGGAGTGTAACCGGGGCCAACGTCCTGACTTTC.

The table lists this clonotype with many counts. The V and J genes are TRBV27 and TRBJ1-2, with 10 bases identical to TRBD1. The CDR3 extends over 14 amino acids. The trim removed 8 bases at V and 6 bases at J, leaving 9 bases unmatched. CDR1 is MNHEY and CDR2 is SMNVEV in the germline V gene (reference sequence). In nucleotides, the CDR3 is TGTGCCAGCGGTATAGGTGGGACAGGGGATGGCTACACCTTC. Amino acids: CASGIGGTGDGYTF.

The DNA for the CDR3 is TGTGCCAGCAGCTTAAGGACAGGGGACTATGGCTACACCTTC. Protein: CASSLRTGDYGYTF. This chain connects TRBV7-8 to TRBJ1-2; 9 nucleotides line up with TRBD1. This CDR3 has 14 residues. Germline V gene sequence: CDR1 SGHVS, CDR2 FQNEAQ. V dropped 2 bases and J dropped 3; count of bases not matched to a gene: 1. Supplemented by reference TRBV7-8 and TRBJ1-2, the full variable domain reads GAGVSQSPRYKVAKRGQDVALRCDPISGHVSLFWYQQALGQGPEFLTYFQNEAQLDKSGLPSDRFFAERPEGSVSTLKIQRTQQEDSAVYLCASSLRTGDYGYTFGSGTRLTVV.

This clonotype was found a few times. CDR3 sequence reads: CASDAKGAGNTIYF. In DNA, the CDR3 is TGTGCCAGCGATGCCAAGGGGGCTGGAAACACCATATATTTT. V is TRBV6-2 or TRBV6-3 and J is TRBJ1-3, with a possible D match to TRBD1 (6 bases). Trimming took off 8 bases at V and 2 bases at J, with 13 bases between the two ends. From germline, CDR1 is MNHEY and CDR2 SVGEGT. The CDR3 is 14 residues long.

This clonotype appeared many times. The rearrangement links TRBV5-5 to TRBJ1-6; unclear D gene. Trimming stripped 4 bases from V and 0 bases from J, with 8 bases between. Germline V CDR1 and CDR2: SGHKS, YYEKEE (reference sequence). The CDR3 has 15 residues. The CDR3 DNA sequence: TGTGCCAGCAGCCCGGGCGGCTCCTATAATTCACCCCTCCACTTT. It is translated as CASSPGGSYNSPLHF.

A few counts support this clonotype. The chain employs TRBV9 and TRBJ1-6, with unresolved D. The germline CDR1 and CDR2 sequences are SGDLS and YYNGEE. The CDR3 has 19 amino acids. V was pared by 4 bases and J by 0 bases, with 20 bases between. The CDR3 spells CASSPTQTDYSSYNSPLHF. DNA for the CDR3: TGTGCCAGCAGCCCGACTCAGACGGATTATAGCTCCTATAATTCACCCCTCCACTTT. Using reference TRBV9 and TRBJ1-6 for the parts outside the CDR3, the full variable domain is DSGVTQTPKHLITATGQRVTLRCSPRSGDLSVYWYQQSLDQGLQFLIQYYNGEERAKGNILERFSAQQFPDLHSELNLSSLELGDSALYFCASSPTQTDYSSYNSPLHFGNGTRLTVT.

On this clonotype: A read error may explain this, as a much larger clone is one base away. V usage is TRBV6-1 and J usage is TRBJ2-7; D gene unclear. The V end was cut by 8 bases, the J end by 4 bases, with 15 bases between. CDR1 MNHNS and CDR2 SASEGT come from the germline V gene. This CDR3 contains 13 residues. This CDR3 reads CASGPLSRYEQYF. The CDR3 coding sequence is TGTGCCAGCGGGCCCCTGAGTCGATACGAGCAGTACTTC.

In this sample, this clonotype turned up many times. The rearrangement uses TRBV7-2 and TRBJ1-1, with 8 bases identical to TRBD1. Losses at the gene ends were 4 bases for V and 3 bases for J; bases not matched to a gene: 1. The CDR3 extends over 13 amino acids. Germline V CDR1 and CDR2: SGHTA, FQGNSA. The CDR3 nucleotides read TGTGCCAGCAGCTGGGGACAGGACACTGAAGCTTTCTTT. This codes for CASSWGQDTEAFF. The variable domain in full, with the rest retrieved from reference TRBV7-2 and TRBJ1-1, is GAGVSQSPSNKVTEKGKDVELRCDPISGHTALYWYRQSLGQGLEFLIYFQGNSAPDKSGLPSDRFSAERTGGSVSTLTIQRTQQEDSAVYLCASSWGQDTEAFFGQGTRLTVV.

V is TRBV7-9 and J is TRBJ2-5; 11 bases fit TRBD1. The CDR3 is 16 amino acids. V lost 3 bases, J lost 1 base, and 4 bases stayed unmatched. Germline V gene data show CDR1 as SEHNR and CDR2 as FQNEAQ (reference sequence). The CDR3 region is CASSLGQGGIQETQYF. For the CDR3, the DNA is TGTGCCAGCAGCTTGGGACAGGGGGGAATCCAAGAGACCCAGTACTTC.

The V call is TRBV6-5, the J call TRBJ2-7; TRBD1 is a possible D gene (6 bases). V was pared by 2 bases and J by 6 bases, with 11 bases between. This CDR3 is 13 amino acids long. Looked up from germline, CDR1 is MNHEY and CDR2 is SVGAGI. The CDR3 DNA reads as TGTGCCAGCAGTTACGGGGGCCCAGCCGAGCAGTACTTC. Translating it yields CASSYGGPAEQYF.

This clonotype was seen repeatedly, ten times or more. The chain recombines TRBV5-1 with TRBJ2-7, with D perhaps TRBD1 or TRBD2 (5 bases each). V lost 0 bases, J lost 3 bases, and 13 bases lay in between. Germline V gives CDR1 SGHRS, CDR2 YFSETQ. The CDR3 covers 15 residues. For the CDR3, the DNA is TGCGCCAGCAGCTTGGGGGACCGCAGTAACTACGAGCAGTACTTC. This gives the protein CASSLGDRSNYEQYF.

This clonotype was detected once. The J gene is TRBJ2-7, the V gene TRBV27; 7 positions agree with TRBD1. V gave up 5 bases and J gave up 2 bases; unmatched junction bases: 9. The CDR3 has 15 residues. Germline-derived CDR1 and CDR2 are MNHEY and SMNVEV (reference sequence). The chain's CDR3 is CASSAKWDSTYEQYF. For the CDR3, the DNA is TGTGCCAGCAGTGCCAAATGGGACAGTACCTACGAGCAGTACTTC.

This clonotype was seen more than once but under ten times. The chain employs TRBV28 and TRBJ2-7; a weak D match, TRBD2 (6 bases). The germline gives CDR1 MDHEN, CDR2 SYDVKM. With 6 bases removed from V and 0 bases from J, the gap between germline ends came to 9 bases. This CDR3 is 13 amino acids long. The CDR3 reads CASRGRSSYEQYF. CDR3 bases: TGTGCCAGCAGGGGGAGGAGCTCCTACGAGCAGTACTTC.

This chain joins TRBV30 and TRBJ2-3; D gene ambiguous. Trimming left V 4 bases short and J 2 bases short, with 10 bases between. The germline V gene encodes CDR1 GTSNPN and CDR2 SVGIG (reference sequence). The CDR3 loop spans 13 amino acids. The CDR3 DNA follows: TGTGCCTGGACCCCTCCCCACACAGATACGCAGTATTTT. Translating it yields CAWTPPHTDTQYF. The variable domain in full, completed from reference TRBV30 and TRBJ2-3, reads SQTIHQWPATLVQPVGSPLSLECTVEGTSNPNLYWYRQAAGRGLQLLFYSVGIGQISSEVPQNLSASRPQDRQFILSSKKLLLSDSGFYLCAWTPPHTDTQYFGPGTRLTVL.

Here the CDR3 reads CASSVDPRGFVAGELFF. As DNA, the CDR3 is TGTGCCAGCAGCGTAGACCCCAGAGGGTTTGTGGCCGGGGAGCTGTTTTTT. The chain carries TRBV9 and TRBJ2-2, with a possible D match to TRBD2 (5 bases). The V and J ends lost 0 bases and 6 bases respectively, with 18 bases between them. Germline lookup yields CDR1 SGDLS and CDR2 YYNGEE. The CDR3 length is 17 residues.

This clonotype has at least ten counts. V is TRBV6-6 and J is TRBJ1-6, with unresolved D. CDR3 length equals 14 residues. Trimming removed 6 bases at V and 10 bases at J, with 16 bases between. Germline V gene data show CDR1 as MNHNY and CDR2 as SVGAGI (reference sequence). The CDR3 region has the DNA TGTGCCAGCAGGGGCTGGGAGCTAGACTCACCCCTCCACTTT. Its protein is CASRGWELDSPLHF.

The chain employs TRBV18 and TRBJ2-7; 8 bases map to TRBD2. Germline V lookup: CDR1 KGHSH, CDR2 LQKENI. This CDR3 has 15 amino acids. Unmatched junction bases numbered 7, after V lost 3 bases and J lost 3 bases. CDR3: CASSPQREKIYEQYF. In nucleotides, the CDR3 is TGTGCCAGCTCACCCCAGCGGGAGAAGATCTACGAGCAGTACTTC.

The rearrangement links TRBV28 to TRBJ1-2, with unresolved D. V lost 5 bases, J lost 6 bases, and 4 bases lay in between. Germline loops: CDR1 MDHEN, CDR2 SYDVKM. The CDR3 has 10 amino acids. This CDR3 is CASSANGYTF. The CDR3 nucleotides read TGTGCCAGCAGTGCGAATGGCTACACCTTC.

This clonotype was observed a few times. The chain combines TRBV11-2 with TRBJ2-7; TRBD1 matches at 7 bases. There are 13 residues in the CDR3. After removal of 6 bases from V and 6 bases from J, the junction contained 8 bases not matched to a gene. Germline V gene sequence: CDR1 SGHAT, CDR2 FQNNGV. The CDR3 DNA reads TGTGCCAGCAGTATAGACAGGGCATCCGAGCAGTACTTC. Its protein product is CASSIDRASEQYF. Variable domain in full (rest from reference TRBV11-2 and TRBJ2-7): EAGVAQSPRYKIIEKRQSVAFWCNPISGHATLYWYQQILGQGPKLLIQFQNNGVVDDSQLPKDRFSAERLKGVDSTLKIQPAKLEDSAVYLCASSIDRASEQYFGPGTRLTVT.

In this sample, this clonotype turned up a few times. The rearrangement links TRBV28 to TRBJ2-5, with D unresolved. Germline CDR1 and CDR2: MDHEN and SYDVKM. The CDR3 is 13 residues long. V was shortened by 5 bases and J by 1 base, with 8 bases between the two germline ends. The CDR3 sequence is CASSLPGQETQYF. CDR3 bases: TGTGCCAGCAGTCTTCCAGGCCAAGAGACCCAGTACTTC.